Sequencing of this TCR beta chain was carried out in a study of cytomegalovirus exposure and HLA in healthy donors. Study overall: A prior study identified 110 million or so unique TCR beta sequences from about 200 million T cells.

A remark on this clone: No antigen is known for it.

PCR primers comprised 60 Vbeta and 13 Jbeta primers. The protocol was immunoSEQ multiplex PCR, while the TCRdb copy is restricted to in-frame clones and leaves out a portion. The repertoire has about 130,000 clones, around 86% of them found once; the top ten carry around 0.7%. General observations from the study: Later analysis showed TCR association rates varying by HLA locus, highest for DRB1 and lowest for HLA-C. In vitro, a few CMV-associated chains proved specific for CMV antigens.

Those who donated were healthy bone marrow donors. This CDR3 has 13 residues. Germline V gives CDR1 SGHAT, CDR2 FQNNGV. V dropped 2 bases and J dropped 10 bases, with 12 bases sitting between them. Material: PBMCs. The sequence was collected from a man aged 18 to 35 in good health and CMV-seronegative. V is TRBV11-2 and J is TRBJ2-1; D remains unclear. The CDR3 sequence is CASSLKQAREQFF. CDR3 nucleotide sequence: TGTGCCAGCAGCTTAAAGCAGGCCAGGGAGCAGTTCTTC.